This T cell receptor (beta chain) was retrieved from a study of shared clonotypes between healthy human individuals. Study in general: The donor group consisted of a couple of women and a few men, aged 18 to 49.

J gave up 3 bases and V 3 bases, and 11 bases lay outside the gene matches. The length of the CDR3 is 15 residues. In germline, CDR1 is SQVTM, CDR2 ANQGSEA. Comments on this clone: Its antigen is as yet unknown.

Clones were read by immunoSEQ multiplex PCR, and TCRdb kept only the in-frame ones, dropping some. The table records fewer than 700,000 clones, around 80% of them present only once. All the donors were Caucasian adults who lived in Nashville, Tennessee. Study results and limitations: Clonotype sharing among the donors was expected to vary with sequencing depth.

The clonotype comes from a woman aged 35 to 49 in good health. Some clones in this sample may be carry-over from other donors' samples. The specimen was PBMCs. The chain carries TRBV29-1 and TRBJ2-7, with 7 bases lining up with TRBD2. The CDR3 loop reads CSVEGTTNGVYEQYF. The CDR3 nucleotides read TGCAGCGTTGAGGGGACTACCAACGGGGTCTACGAGCAGTACTTC.